Listed below are T cell receptor beta chains from one sample, sequenced in a study of human T cells and chemical hapten exposure. TCRdb used MiXCR to reprocess the RACE reads, holding one entry per CDR3 protein. The sample includes under 450,000 distinct CDR3 sequences, around 4.8% of them seen just once. The sample was whole blood, taken in connection with sensitization to the hapten diphenylcyclopropenone (DPC). The receptors here all came from a woman aged 45 to 65 with alopecia areata. Some clones in this sample may be carry-over from other donors' samples. Each CDR3 is given with its conserved first and last residue. The D gene is left open where the match is weak. Where a row states a size, it is once, few, many or the class of an expanded clone; other rows omit it.

CASSLSLSGRAYEQYF,TGTGCCAGCAGCTTGTCGTTATCCGGGAGGGCCTACGAGCAGTACTTC,few,TRBD2,TRBV3-1,TRBJ2-7
CASSWNGDEQFF,TGTGCCAGCAGTTGGAACGGGGATGAGCAGTTCTTC,few,.,TRBV27,TRBJ2-1
CATSRGRGGHNEQFF,TGTGCCACCAGCAGAGGGCGGGGGGGCCACAATGAGCAGTTCTTC,many,TRBD2,TRBV15,TRBJ2-1
CASSLEVVNEQFF,TGTGCCAGCAGCTTGGAGGTTGTCAATGAGCAGTTCTTC,many,.,TRBV5-5,TRBJ2-1
CASSLLAGALYEQYF,TGTGCCAGCAGCTTACTAGCGGGGGCCCTCTACGAGCAGTACTTC,.,TRBD2,TRBV27,TRBJ2-7
CASSRLAGGGEQYF,TGTGCCAGCAGCCGACTAGCGGGAGGGGGCGAGCAGTACTTC,.,TRBD2,TRBV9,TRBJ2-7
CASSLGSLTDGLDTQYF,TGCGCCAGCAGCCTGGGGTCCTTAACGGACGGTTTAGATACGCAGTATTTT,.,.,TRBV5-1,TRBJ2-3
CSATTAGGRSLDAQYF,TGCAGCGCCACAACCGCCGGGGGACGGAGCCTCGATGCGCAGTATTTT,.,.,TRBV29-1,TRBJ2-3
CASSSTDREPHQPQHF,TGTGCCAGCAGCTCGACGGACAGGGAACCCCATCAGCCCCAGCATTTT,many,TRBD1,TRBV6-2/TRBV6-3,TRBJ1-5
CASSRTRGRAFF,TGTGCCAGCAGTCGCACCAGAGGGAGAGCTTTCTTT,many,.,TRBV6-5,TRBJ1-1
CASSSYTRNEQFF,TGTGCCAGCAGCTCATATACGAGAAATGAGCAGTTCTTC,many,.,TRBV7-2,TRBJ2-1
CASTPGVPYNEQFF,TGTGCCAGCACTCCAGGAGTACCTTACAATGAGCAGTTCTTC,many,.,TRBV12-3/TRBV12-4,TRBJ2-1
CASSLRQGGVEKLFF,TGTGCCAGCAGCCTTCGACAGGGAGGGGTTGAAAAACTGTTTTTT,few,TRBD1,TRBV3-1,TRBJ1-4
CASSKRETYEQYF,TGTGCCAGCAGCAAGCGGGAGACGTACGAGCAGTACTTC,many,TRBD2,TRBV6-6,TRBJ2-7
CSAPSLAAYEQYF,TGCAGTGCTCCTAGTTTGGCCGCCTACGAGCAGTACTTC,many,.,TRBV20-1,TRBJ2-7
CAWSPGLAVTDTQYF,TGTGCCTGGAGTCCTGGACTAGCGGTCACAGATACGCAGTATTTT,.,TRBD2,TRBV30,TRBJ2-3
CSAHVVSPLYGYTF,TGCAGTGCCCACGTTGTTTCCCCACTCTATGGCTACACCTTC,many,.,TRBV20-1,TRBJ1-2
CASSLDQGAGETQYF,TGTGCCAGCAGCTTAGATCAGGGGGCCGGGGAGACCCAGTACTTC,few,TRBD1,TRBV7-2,TRBJ2-5
CSFLRGRLTEAFF,TGCAGCTTTCTCAGGGGGCGTCTCACTGAAGCTTTCTTT,few,TRBD1,TRBV29-1,TRBJ1-1
CASSQGAGPGTEAFF,TGTGCCAGCAGCCAAGGTGCGGGACCGGGAACTGAAGCTTTCTTT,.,.,TRBV3-1,TRBJ1-1
CSVEGVESSGEQYF,TGCAGCGTTGAAGGGGTGGAGAGTTCGGGGGAGCAGTACTTC,.,.,TRBV29-1,TRBJ2-7
CASSLSGGNDEQYF,TGTGCCAGCAGCCTTAGCGGGGGTAACGACGAGCAGTACTTC,many,TRBD2,TRBV12-3/TRBV12-4,TRBJ2-7
CASSPRTSATGELFF,TGTGCCAGCAGCCCGCGGACTAGCGCTACCGGGGAGCTGTTTTTT,many,TRBD2,TRBV7-9,TRBJ2-2
CSARDPRDADFSPLHF,TGCAGTGCTAGAGACCCCCGGGACGCGGACTTTTCACCCCTCCACTTT,few,.,TRBV20-1,TRBJ1-6
CAISEPLAGGLSESYNEQFF,TGTGCCATCAGTGAGCCTCTGGCGGGGGGGCTATCCGAATCCTACAATGAGCAGTTCTTC,.,TRBD2,TRBV10-3,TRBJ2-1
CASSELVGANEQFF,TGTGCCAGCAGTGAATTAGTAGGGGCCAATGAGCAGTTCTTC,few,.,TRBV25-1,TRBJ2-1
CASSVEAGATEAFF,TGTGCCAGCAGCGTAGAGGCAGGGGCCACTGAAGCTTTCTTT,many,.,TRBV9,TRBJ1-1
CASSLKGTDTQYF,TGTGCCAGCAGCTTAAAGGGAACAGATACGCAGTATTTT,many,.,TRBV7-9,TRBJ2-3
CASSQGASGNTIYF,TGTGCCAGCTCACAGGGGGCGTCTGGAAACACCATATATTTT,few,TRBD1,TRBV18,TRBJ1-3
CASSPATDEQFF,TGTGCCAGCAGCCCAGCCACGGATGAGCAGTTCTTC,many,.,TRBV11-2,TRBJ2-1
CASSFGVAGASTDTQYF,TGTGCCAGCAGTTTCGGGGTAGCGGGGGCTAGCACAGATACGCAGTATTTT,few,TRBD2,TRBV27,TRBJ2-3
CASSLFQGTEAFF,TGTGCCAGCAGTTTATTCCAGGGCACTGAAGCTTTCTTT,many,.,TRBV27,TRBJ1-1
CASSQGGLPRNIQYF,TGCGCCAGCAGCCAAGGCGGACTGCCTCGGAACATTCAGTACTTC,many,.,TRBV4-1,TRBJ2-4
CASSYKATGQETQYF,TGTGCCAGCAGCTATAAAGCGACGGGACAAGAGACCCAGTACTTC,many,.,TRBV7-9,TRBJ2-5
CSANGHSGNTEAFF,TGCAGTGCCAATGGACACTCCGGGAACACTGAAGCTTTCTTT,few,.,TRBV20-1,TRBJ1-1
CASSFRTSKITSTDTQYF,TGTGCCAGCAGCTTTAGGACTAGTAAAATCACTAGCACAGATACGCAGTATTTT,.,TRBD2,TRBV11-2,TRBJ2-3
CASSLGTAQETQYF,TGTGCCAGCAGCTTAGGAACTGCCCAAGAGACCCAGTACTTC,many,.,TRBV5-5,TRBJ2-5
CASSLDTSYGYTF,TGTGCCAGCAGCTTAGACACCTCCTATGGCTACACCTTC,many,.,TRBV7-9,TRBJ1-2
CASSLFMNTEAFF,TGTGCCAGCAGCTTGTTTATGAACACTGAAGCTTTCTTT,.,.,TRBV5-6,TRBJ1-1
CSAPTGSIVGSYNSPLHF,TGCAGTGCGCCCACAGGGTCTATAGTCGGCTCCTATAATTCACCCCTCCACTTT,many,.,TRBV20-1,TRBJ1-6
CASSQDSRGRTGELFF,TGCGCCAGCAGCCAAGATTCACGGGGCCGCACCGGGGAGCTGTTTTTT,.,.,TRBV4-1,TRBJ2-2
CASSFTGGHNSPLHF,TGTGCCAGCAGTTTCACCGGTGGCCATAATTCACCCCTCCACTTT,.,.,TRBV12-3/TRBV12-4,TRBJ1-6
CASSLEIRGLGNTIYF,TGTGCCAGCAGCTTAGAAATTCGTGGACTAGGAAACACCATATATTTT,many,.,TRBV7-9,TRBJ1-3
CASNPDGNTEAFF,TGTGCCAGCAATCCGGACGGGAACACTGAAGCTTTCTTT,many,.,TRBV12-3/TRBV12-4,TRBJ1-1
CASSHDRGAAQYF,TGTGCCAGCAGCCATGATAGGGGAGCGGCGCAGTATTTT,many,.,TRBV4-2,TRBJ2-3
CASSVASPGDTQYF,TGTGCCAGCAGCGTAGCCTCCCCAGGAGATACGCAGTATTTT,few,.,TRBV9,TRBJ2-3
CASSSVTREGGYTF,TGTGCCAGCAGTTCCGTAACGAGGGAAGGGGGCTACACCTTC,.,.,TRBV27,TRBJ1-2
CASSLGQISYTF,TGTGCCAGCAGTTTGGGACAAATAAGCTACACCTTC,.,.,TRBV12-3/TRBV12-4,TRBJ1-2
CSASLDRGTGELFF,TGCAGCGCTTCCCTTGACAGGGGCACCGGGGAGCTGTTTTTT,.,TRBD1,TRBV29-1,TRBJ2-2